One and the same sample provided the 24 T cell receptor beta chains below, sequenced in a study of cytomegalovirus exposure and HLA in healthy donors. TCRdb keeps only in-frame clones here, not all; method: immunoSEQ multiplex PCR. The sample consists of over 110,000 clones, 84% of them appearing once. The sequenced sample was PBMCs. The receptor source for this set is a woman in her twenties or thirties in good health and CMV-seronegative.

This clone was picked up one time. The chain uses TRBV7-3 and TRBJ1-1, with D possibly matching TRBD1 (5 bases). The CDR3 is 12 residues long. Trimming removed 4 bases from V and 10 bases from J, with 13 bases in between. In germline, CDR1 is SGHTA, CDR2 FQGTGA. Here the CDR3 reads CASSSAGGAAFF. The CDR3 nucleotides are TGTGCCAGCAGCTCCGCCGGGGGAGCAGCTTTCTTT.

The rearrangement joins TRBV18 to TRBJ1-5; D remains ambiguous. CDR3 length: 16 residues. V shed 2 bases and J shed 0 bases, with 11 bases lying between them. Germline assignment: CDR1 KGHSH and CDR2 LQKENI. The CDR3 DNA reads TGTGCCAGCTCACCATCTAGCCCGAATAGCAATCAGCCCCAGCATTTT. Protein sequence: CASSPSSPNSNQPQHF.

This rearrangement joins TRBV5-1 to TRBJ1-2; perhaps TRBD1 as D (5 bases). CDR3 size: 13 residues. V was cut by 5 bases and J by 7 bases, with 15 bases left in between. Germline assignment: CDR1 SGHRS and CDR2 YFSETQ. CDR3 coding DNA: TGCGCCAGCAGTTTTGACAGCTTGGGTGGCTACACCTTC. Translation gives CASSFDSLGGYTF.

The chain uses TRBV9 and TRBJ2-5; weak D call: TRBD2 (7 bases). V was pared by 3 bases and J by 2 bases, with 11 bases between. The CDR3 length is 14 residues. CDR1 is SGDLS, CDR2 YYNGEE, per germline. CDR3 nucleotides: TGTGCCAGCAGCGCGGGGGGACAACAAGAGACCCAGTACTTC. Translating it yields CASSAGGQQETQYF.

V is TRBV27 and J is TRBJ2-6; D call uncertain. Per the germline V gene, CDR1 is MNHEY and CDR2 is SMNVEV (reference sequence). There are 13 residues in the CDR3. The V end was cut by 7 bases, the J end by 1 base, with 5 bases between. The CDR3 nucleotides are TGTGCCAGCACAACATCTGGGGCCAACGTCCTGACTTTC. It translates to CASTTSGANVLTF.

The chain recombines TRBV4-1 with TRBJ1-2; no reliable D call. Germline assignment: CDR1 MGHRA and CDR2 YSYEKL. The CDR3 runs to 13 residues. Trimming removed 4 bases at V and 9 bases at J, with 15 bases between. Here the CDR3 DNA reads TGCGCCAGCAGCCGAGAGGACGGGAGAAGCTACACCTTC. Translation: CASSREDGRSYTF.

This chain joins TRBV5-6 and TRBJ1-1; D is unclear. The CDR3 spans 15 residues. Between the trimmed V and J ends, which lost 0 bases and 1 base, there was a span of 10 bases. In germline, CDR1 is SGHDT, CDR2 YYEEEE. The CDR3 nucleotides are TGTGCCAGCAGCTTGGTGGGCGCCGGGAACACTGAAGCTTTCTTT. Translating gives CASSLVGAGNTEAFF.

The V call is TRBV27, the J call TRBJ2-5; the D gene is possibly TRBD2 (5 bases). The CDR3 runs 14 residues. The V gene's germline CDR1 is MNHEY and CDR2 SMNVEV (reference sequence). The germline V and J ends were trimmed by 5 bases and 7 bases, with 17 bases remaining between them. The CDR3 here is CASSPRTFGGTQYF. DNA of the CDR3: TGTGCCAGCAGTCCTAGGACTTTCGGAGGGACCCAGTACTTC.

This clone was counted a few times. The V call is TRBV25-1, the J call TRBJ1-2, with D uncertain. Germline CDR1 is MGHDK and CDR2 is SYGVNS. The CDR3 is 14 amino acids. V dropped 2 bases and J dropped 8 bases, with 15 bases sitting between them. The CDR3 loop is CASSEGGSSRGYTF. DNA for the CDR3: TGTGCCAGCAGTGAAGGTGGCAGCTCTAGGGGCTACACCTTC.

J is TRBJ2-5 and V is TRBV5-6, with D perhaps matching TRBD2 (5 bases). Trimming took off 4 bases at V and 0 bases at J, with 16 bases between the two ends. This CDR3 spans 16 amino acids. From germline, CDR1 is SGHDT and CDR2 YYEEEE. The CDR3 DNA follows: TGTGCCAGCAGCCGGGCGGGTATGGGGTACCAAGAGACCCAGTACTTC. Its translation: CASSRAGMGYQETQYF. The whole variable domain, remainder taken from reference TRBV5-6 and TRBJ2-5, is DAGVTQSPTHLIKTRGQQVTLRCSPKSGHDTVSWYQQALGQGPQFIFQYYEEEERQRGNFPDRFSGHQFPNYSSELNVNALLLGDSALYLCASSRAGMGYQETQYFGPGTRLLVL.

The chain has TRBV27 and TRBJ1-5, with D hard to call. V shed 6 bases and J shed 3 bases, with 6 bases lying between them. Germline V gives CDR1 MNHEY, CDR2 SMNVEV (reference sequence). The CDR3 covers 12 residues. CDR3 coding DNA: TGTGCCAGCAGCGAGCACAATCAGCCCCAGCATTTT. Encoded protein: CASSEHNQPQHF.

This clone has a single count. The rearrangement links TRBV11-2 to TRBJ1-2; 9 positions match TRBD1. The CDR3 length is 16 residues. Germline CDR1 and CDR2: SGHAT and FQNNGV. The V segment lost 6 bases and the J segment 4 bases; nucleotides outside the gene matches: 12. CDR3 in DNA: TGTGCCAGCAGTCCTCTCACAGGGGGCGTGCGCTATGGCTACACCTTC. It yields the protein CASSPLTGGVRYGYTF.

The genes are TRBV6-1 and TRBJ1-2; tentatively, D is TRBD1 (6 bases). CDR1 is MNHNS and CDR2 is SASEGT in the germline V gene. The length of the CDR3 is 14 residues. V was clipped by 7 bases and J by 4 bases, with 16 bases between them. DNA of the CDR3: TGTGCCAGCACATTTAACCCGACAGGCTATGGCTACACCTTC. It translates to CASTFNPTGYGYTF.

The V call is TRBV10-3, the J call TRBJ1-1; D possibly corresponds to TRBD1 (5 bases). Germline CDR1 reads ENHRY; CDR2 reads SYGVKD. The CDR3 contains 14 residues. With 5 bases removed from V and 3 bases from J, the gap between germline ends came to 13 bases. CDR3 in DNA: TGTGCCATCAGTAATACGGGGGGGGACACTGAAGCTTTCTTT. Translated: CAISNTGGDTEAFF.

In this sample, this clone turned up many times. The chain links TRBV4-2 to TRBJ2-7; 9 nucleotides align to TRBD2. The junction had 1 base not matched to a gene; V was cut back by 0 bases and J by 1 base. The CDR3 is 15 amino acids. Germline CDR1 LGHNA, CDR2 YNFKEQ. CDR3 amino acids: CASSQELAGSYEQYF. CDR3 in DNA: TGTGCCAGCAGCCAAGAGCTAGCGGGGTCCTACGAGCAGTACTTC.

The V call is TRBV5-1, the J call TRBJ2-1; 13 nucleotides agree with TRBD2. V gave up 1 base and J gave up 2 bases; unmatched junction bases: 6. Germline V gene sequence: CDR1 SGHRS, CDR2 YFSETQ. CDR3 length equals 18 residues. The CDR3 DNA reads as TGCGCCAGCAGCTTGTATACTAGCGGGGGGGCCACCTACAATGAGCAGTTCTTC. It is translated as CASSLYTSGGATYNEQFF.

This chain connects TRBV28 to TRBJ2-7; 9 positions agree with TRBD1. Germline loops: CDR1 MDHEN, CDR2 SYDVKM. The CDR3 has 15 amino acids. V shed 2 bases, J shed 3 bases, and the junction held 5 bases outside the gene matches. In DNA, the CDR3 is TGTGCCAGCAGTTTAGGGGGACAGGGAGACTACGAGCAGTACTTC. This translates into CASSLGGQGDYEQYF.

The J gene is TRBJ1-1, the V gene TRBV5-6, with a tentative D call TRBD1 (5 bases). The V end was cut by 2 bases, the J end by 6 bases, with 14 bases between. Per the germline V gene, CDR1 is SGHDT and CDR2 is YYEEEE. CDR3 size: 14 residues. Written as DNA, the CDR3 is TGTGCCAGCAGCTTACCTTGGGGGGGGGCTGAAGCTTTCTTT. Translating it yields CASSLPWGGAEAFF.

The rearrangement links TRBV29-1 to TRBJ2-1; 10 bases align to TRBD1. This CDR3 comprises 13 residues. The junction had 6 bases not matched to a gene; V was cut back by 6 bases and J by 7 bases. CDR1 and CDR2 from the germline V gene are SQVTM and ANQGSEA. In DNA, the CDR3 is TGCAGCGTGGAACGGGACAGGGGAAATGAGCAGTTCTTC. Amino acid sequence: CSVERDRGNEQFF.

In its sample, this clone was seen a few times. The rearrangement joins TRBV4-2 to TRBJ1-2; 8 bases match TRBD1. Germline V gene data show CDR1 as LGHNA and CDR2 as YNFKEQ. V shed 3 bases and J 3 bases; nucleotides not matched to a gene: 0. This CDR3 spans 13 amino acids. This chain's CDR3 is CASSQDRDYGYTF. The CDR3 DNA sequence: TGTGCCAGCAGCCAGGACAGGGACTATGGCTACACCTTC.

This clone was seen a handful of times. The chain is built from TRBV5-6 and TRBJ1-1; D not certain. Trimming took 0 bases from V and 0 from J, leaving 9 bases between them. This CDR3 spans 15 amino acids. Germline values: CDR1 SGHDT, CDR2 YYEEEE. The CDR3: CASSLGPLLNTEAFF. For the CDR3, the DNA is TGTGCCAGCAGCTTGGGGCCGTTGTTGAACACTGAAGCTTTCTTT.

CDR3 region: CASSLEGSSYEQYF. CDR3 coding DNA: TGCGCCAGCAGCTTGGAAGGGAGCTCCTACGAGCAGTACTTC. The V and J genes are TRBV5-1 and TRBJ2-7; a possible D gene is TRBD2 (5 bases). The germline V gene encodes CDR1 SGHRS and CDR2 YFSETQ. V lost 0 bases, J lost 0 bases, and 7 bases lay in between. The CDR3 covers 14 residues.

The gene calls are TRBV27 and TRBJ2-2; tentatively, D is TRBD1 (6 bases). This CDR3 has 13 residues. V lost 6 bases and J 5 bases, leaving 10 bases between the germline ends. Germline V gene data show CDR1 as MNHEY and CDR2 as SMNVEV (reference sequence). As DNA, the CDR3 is TGTGCCAGCAGCCGAGGGACAACCGGGGAGCTGTTTTTT. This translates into CASSRGTTGELFF.

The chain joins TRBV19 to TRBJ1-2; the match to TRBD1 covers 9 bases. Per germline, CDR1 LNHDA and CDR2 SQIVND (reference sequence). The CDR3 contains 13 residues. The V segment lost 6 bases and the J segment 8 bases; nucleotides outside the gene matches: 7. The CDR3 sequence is CASRTQGAQGYTF. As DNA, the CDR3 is TGTGCCAGTAGGACACAGGGGGCGCAAGGCTACACCTTC.